This is a list of T cell receptor beta chains from one sample in a study of T-cell memory formation after mild COVID-19. TCRdb ran MiXCR on the 5' RACE reads and lists one entry per CDR3 protein. Here the sample spans almost 350,000 distinct CDR3 sequences, more than 20% being singletons. The specimen was PBMCs or a T cell subset sorted from them (not recorded which). The receptors here all came from a man aged 18 to 29 who had mild COVID-19 (a few samples of this study predate the infection). Cell type and time point are not known. Each CDR3 is given with its conserved first and last residue. A D gene is named only where the DNA matches it firmly. Size values are once, few and many counts, or a class for expanded clones, and some rows have none.

TGTGCCAGCAGCGATTCTGACAGGGGTCTCGCTGAAGCTTTCTTT | CASSDSDRGLAEAFF | TRBJ1-1 | TRBV9 | TRBD1 | many
TGTGCCAGTAGTATGGGAGGCCCCCGGCAGGATACGCAGTATTTT | CASSMGGPRQDTQYF | TRBJ2-3 | TRBV19 | . | .
TGTGCCAGCAGCCCCGCACAGGGCCGTGGGAACTATGGCTACACCTTC | CASSPAQGRGNYGYTF | TRBJ1-2 | TRBV5-4 | . | .
TGCGCCAGCAGCATCTCTCCCCTCAATGAGCAGTTCTTC | CASSISPLNEQFF | TRBJ2-1 | TRBV5-1 | . | few
TGCGCCAGCAGTTTTAGCGGGGACAGGTGGCGGGAATATGGCTACACCTTC | CASSFSGDRWREYGYTF | TRBJ1-2 | TRBV5-1 | TRBD1 | .
TGTGCCAGCCAAGTCCGGGCAGGGTCGAATGAAAAACTGTTTTTT | CASQVRAGSNEKLFF | TRBJ1-4 | TRBV4-2 | . | .
TGTGCCAGCACCGGACGGGGGACAGGGGTTTCACCCCTCCACTTT | CASTGRGTGVSPLHF | TRBJ1-6 | TRBV6-6 | TRBD1 | .
TGTGCCACCAGTGACACCGGGACTAGCGGGGTCGAGCAGTTCTTC | CATSDTGTSGVEQFF | TRBJ2-1 | TRBV24-1 | TRBD2 | .
TGTGCCAGCAGCCAAGCATTTTCACCCCTCCACTTT | CASSQAFSPLHF | TRBJ1-6 | TRBV3-1 | . | .
TGTGCCAGCAGCCAAGTGTCAGCGGGGGGCACAGATACGCAGTATTTT | CASSQVSAGGTDTQYF | TRBJ2-3 | TRBV3-1 | TRBD2 | few
TGTGCCTGGAAGACCAGGGGGTGGGGGAACACTGAAGCTTTCTTT | CAWKTRGWGNTEAFF | TRBJ1-1 | TRBV30 | TRBD1 | .
TGCAGTGCTAGCTTTCTAGGGACCACAGATACGCAGTATTTT | CSASFLGTTDTQYF | TRBJ2-3 | TRBV20-1 | . | few
TGTGCCAGCAGCCAAGACCAGGGCAAATACAATGAGCAGTTCTTC | CASSQDQGKYNEQFF | TRBJ2-1 | TRBV3-1 | . | .
TGTGCCAGCACGTCACTGGGCGCCTACACAAAGGGTGAAGCTTTCTTT | CASTSLGAYTKGEAFF | TRBJ1-1 | TRBV6-2/TRBV6-3 | . | .
TGCGCCAGCAGCCTGGTCTCCAACAATGAGCAGTTCTTC | CASSLVSNNEQFF | TRBJ2-1 | TRBV5-1 | . | few
TGTGCCAGCAGCCCGGGGACCGGCGTTCAAACCCAGTACTTC | CASSPGTGVQTQYF | TRBJ2-5 | TRBV7-9 | . | few
TGTGCCAGCAGTTGGACACCTGAGGCCTCTGGAAACACCATATATTTT | CASSWTPEASGNTIYF | TRBJ1-3 | TRBV12-3/TRBV12-4 | . | few
TGCGCCAGCAGCTTGGTAGGGACCGGTTGGGGCACTGAAGCTTTCTTT | CASSLVGTGWGTEAFF | TRBJ1-1 | TRBV5-1 | . | few
TGTGCCAGTAGTTGGACTAGCCGCAATGAGCAGTTCTTC | CASSWTSRNEQFF | TRBJ2-1 | TRBV19 | TRBD2 | .
TGTGCCAGCAGCTCAGCGGGGGGCCAGGGGGTGTTAGAGACCCAGTACTTC | CASSSAGGQGVLETQYF | TRBJ2-5 | TRBV7-8 | TRBD2 | few
TGTGCCAGCAGCCAAGATACGAACAATGAGCAGTTCTTC | CASSQDTNNEQFF | TRBJ2-1 | TRBV4-2 | . | few
TGTGCCAGCAGAGCCGGGACAGTCAACACCGGGGAGCTGTTTTTT | CASRAGTVNTGELFF | TRBJ2-2 | TRBV2 | TRBD1 | few
TGTGCCAGCAGTTCACTCTGGGCTAATGAGCAGTTCTTC | CASSSLWANEQFF | TRBJ2-1 | TRBV6-5 | . | .
TGTGCCAGCAGTTTTCAGCTGGGGGGAGATACGCAGTATTTT | CASSFQLGGDTQYF | TRBJ2-3 | TRBV12-3/TRBV12-4 | . | .
TGTGCCAGCAGCTTATACAGGGGGAGCGCCTACGAGCAGTACTTC | CASSLYRGSAYEQYF | TRBJ2-7 | TRBV7-6 | TRBD1 | few
TGCAGTGCCCCGGGGACTTCGCAGTATTTT | CSAPGTSQYF | TRBJ2-3 | TRBV20-1 | . | .